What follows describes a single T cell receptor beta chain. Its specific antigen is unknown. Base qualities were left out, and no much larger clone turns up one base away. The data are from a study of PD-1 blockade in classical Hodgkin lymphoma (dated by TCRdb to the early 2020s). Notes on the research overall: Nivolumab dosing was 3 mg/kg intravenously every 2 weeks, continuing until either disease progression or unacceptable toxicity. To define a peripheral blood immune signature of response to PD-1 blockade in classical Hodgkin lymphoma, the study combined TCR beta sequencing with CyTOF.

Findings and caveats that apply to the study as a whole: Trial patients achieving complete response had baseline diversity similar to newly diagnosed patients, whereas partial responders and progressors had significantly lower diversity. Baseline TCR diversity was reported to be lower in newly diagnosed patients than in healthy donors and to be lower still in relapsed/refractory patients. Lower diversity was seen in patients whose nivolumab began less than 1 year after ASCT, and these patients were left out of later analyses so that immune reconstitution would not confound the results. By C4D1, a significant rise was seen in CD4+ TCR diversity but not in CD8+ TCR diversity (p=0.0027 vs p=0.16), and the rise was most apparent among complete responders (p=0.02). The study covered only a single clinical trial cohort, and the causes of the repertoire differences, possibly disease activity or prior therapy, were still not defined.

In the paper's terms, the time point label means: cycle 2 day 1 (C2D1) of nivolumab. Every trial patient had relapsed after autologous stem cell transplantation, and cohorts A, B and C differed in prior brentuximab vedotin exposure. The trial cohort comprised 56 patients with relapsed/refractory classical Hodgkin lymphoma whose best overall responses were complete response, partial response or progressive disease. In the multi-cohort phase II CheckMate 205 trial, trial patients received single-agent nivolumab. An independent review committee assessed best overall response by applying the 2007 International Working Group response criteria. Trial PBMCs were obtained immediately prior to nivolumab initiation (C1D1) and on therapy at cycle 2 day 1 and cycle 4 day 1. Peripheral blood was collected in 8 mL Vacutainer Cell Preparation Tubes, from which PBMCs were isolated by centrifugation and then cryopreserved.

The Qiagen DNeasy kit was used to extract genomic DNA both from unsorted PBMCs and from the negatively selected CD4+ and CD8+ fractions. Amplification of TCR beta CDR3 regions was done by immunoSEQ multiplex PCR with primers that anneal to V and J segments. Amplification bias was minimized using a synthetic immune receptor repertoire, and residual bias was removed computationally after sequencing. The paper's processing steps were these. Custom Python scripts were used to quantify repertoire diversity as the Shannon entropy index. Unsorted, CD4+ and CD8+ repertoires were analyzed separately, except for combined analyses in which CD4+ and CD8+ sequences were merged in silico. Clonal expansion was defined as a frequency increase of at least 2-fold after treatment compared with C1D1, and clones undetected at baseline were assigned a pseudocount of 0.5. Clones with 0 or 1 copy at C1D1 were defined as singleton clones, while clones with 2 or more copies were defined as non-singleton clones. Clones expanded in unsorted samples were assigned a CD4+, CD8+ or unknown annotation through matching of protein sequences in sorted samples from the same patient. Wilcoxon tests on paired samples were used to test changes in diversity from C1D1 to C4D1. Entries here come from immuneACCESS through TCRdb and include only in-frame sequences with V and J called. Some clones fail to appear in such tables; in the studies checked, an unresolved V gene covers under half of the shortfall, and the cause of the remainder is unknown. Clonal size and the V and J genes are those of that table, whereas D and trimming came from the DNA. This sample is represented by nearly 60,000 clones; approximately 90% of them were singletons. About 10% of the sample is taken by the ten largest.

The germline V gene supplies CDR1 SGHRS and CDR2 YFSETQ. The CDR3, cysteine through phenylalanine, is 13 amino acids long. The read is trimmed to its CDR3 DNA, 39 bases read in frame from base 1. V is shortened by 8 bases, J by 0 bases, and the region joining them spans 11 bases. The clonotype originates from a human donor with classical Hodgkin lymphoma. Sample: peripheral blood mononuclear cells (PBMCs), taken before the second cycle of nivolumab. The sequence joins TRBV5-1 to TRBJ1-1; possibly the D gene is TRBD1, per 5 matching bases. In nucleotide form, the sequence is TGCGCCAGTACAGGAGACTTGAACACTGAAGCTTTCTTT. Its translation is CASTGDLNTEAFF.